These 25 T cell receptor beta chains were sequenced from one sample in a study of T cells in localized non-small cell lung cancer. The repertoire was sequenced with immunoSEQ multiplex PCR; TCRdb's copy has only in-frame clones and lacks some. Of under 2,000 clones in the sample, around 25% were seen once. The sample here was normal lung tissue next to the tumor, taken before any cancer treatment. These receptors all come from a female donor of 60 years or more with stage I squamous cell lung carcinoma.

The sample holds a few counts of this clone. The rearrangement joins TRBV18 to TRBJ2-7; maybe TRBD1 (6 bases). Between the trimmed V and J ends, which lost 3 bases and 6 bases, there was a span of 15 bases. There are 14 residues in the CDR3. Germline assignment: CDR1 KGHSH and CDR2 LQKENI. Here the CDR3 DNA reads TGTGCCAGCTCACCCCGACCAGGGGTACCCGAGCAGTACTTC. Residues: CASSPRPGVPEQYF. The whole variable domain, filled in from reference TRBV18 and TRBJ2-7, reads NAGVMQNPRHLVRRRGQEARLRCSPMKGHSHVYWYRQLPEEGLKFMVYLQKENIIDESGMPKERFSAEFPKEGPSILRIQQVVRGDSAAYFCASSPRPGVPEQYFGPGTRLTVT.

Only a few counts were recorded for this clone. The chain employs TRBV4-1 and TRBJ1-2, with D unclear. The CDR3 is made up of 17 amino acids. CDR1 MGHRA and CDR2 YSYEKL come from the germline V gene. V was trimmed by 3 bases and J by 2 bases, leaving 19 bases between them. The CDR3 region has the DNA TGCGCCAGCAGCCAGTACACCGACCGCCAGCCGAACTATGGCTACACCTTC. Protein product: CASSQYTDRQPNYGYTF.

This clone occurred a few times. This rearrangement joins TRBV11-3 to TRBJ2-3; perhaps TRBD1 as D (6 bases). The V gene's germline CDR1 is SGHNT and CDR2 YENEEA. Trimming took 4 bases from V and 0 from J, leaving 11 bases between them. The CDR3 is 15 residues long. This CDR3 is CASSSQGGSTDTQYF. The CDR3 coding sequence is TGTGCCAGCAGCTCACAGGGTGGAAGCACAGATACGCAGTATTTT.

This clone was seen just once. The chain uses TRBV5-1 and TRBJ1-4; tentative D call: TRBD1 (6 bases). The CDR3 loop spans 14 amino acids. Between the trimmed V and J ends, which lost 4 bases and 8 bases, there was a span of 15 bases. Germline CDR1 is SGHRS and CDR2 is YFSETQ. The CDR3 is CASSPGGQEEKLFF. In nucleotides, the CDR3 is TGCGCCAGCAGCCCGGGGGGGCAGGAGGAAAAACTGTTTTTT. The variable domain in full, completed from reference TRBV5-1 and TRBJ1-4, reads KAGVTQTPRYLIKTRGQQVTLSCSPISGHRSVSWYQQTPGQGLQFLFEYFSETQRNKGNFPGRFSGRQFSNSRSEMNVSTLELGDSALYLCASSPGGQEEKLFFGSGTQLSVL.

This clone is medium-sized (0.01 to 0.1%) in the sample. This chain uses TRBV9 with TRBJ2-3, with TRBD2 matching over 8 bases. The ends lost 2 bases at V and 1 base at J; junction bases unmatched: 3. The germline V gene has CDR1 SGDLS and CDR2 YYNGEE. The CDR3 is 15 residues long. CDR3 DNA sequence: TGTGCCAGCAGCGTTCGGGGGGGTGGCACAGATACGCAGTATTTT. Protein product: CASSVRGGGTDTQYF.

The chain couples TRBV18 to TRBJ2-5, with D possibly matching TRBD2 (6 bases). This CDR3 has 14 residues. CDR1 is KGHSH and CDR2 is LQKENI in the germline V gene. Between the trimmed V and J ends, which lost 6 bases and 1 base, there was a span of 12 bases. Here the CDR3 reads CASSRDGPQETQYF. CDR3 nucleotides: TGTGCCAGCTCGCGGGACGGCCCCCAAGAGACCCAGTACTTC.

This clone is termed medium-sized. The V call is TRBV6-8, the J call TRBJ1-1, with a tentative D call TRBD1 (5 bases). V was shortened by 5 bases and J by 4 bases, with 17 bases between the two germline ends. Germline V CDR1 and CDR2: MNHGY, SAAAGT. The CDR3 runs 15 residues. CDR3 nucleotide sequence: TGTGCCAGCAGTGACGGGGGGTCGTCCCCCACTGAAGCTTTCTTT. It specifies CASSDGGSSPTEAFF.

By proportion, this clone is medium-sized (0.01 to 0.1%). The CDR3 reads CASSRSLQETQYF. CDR3 DNA sequence: TGTGCCAGCAGCAGGTCGCTACAAGAGACCCAGTACTTC. The gene calls are TRBV6-8 and TRBJ2-5; D remains unclear. With 6 bases removed from V and 2 bases from J, the gap between germline ends came to 10 bases. Germline CDR1 MNHGY, CDR2 SAAAGT. This CDR3 spans 13 amino acids.

This clone has more than one count but fewer than ten. V usage is TRBV5-1 and J usage is TRBJ2-5; 10 positions match TRBD1. In germline, CDR1 is SGHRS, CDR2 YFSETQ. The CDR3 spans 15 residues. Trimming removed 3 bases from V and 2 bases from J; junction bases left unmatched: 4. CDR3 amino acids: CASSSTGGTQETQYF. CDR3 coding DNA: TGCGCCAGCAGCTCGACAGGGGGCACGCAAGAGACCCAGTACTTC.

The chain combines TRBV6-8 with TRBJ1-6, with 7 positions matching TRBD1. Looked up from germline, CDR1 is MNHGY and CDR2 is SAAAGT. The junction had 2 bases not matched to a gene; V was cut back by 6 bases and J by 3 bases. The CDR3 is 14 residues long. The CDR3 coding sequence is TGTGCCAGCAGGGGGACAGACTATAATTCACCCCTCCACTTT. This gives the protein CASRGTDYNSPLHF.

This clone appeared a few times. This chain joins TRBV6-8 and TRBJ1-5; 7 positions match TRBD1. The CDR3 is 13 amino acids. Looked up from germline, CDR1 is MNHGY and CDR2 is SAAAGT. V gave up 5 bases and J gave up 7 bases; unmatched junction bases: 5. The CDR3 DNA follows: TGTGCCAGCAGTGACAGGGTTAGGCAGCCCCAGCATTTT. Amino acid sequence: CASSDRVRQPQHF.

This chain uses TRBV19 with TRBJ2-3, with TRBD1 matching over 10 bases. This CDR3 spans 15 amino acids. V shed 6 bases and J 3 bases; nucleotides not matched to a gene: 6. Germline V lookup: CDR1 LNHDA, CDR2 SQIVND (reference sequence). CDR3 loop: CASRGTGDVTDTQYF. The CDR3 bases are TGTGCCAGTAGGGGGACAGGGGACGTTACAGATACGCAGTATTTT. The full variable domain, completed using reference TRBV19 and TRBJ2-3, is DGGITQSPKYLFRKEGQNVTLSCEQNLNHDAMYWYRQDPGQGLRLIYYSQIVNDFQKGDIAEGYSVSREKKESFPLTVTSAQKNPTAFYLCASRGTGDVTDTQYFGPGTRLTVL.

The chain has TRBV14 and TRBJ2-5, with 7 positions matching TRBD2. The CDR3 spans 17 residues. The ends lost 3 bases at V and 0 bases at J; junction bases unmatched: 10. Per germline, CDR1 SGHDN and CDR2 FVKESK. CDR3 bases: TGTGCCAGCAGCCACCCCGGGACTATTCGCCACCAAGAGACCCAGTACTTC. This translates into CASSHPGTIRHQETQYF.

Sample share makes this clone medium-sized. This rearrangement joins TRBV6-8 to TRBJ1-2; D gene unclear. V was shortened by 6 bases and J by 4 bases, with 18 bases between the two germline ends. The CDR3 totals 15 residues. Looked up from germline, CDR1 is MNHGY and CDR2 is SAAAGT. CDR3 sequence (DNA): TGTGCCAGCAGCTCCCTCGAGACCGCGAGCTATGGCTACACCTTC. Amino acids: CASSSLETASYGYTF.

In this sample, this clone turned up a few times. The CDR3 sequence: CATVQGTEAFF. CDR3 coding DNA: TGTGCCACCGTACAGGGGACCGAAGCTTTCTTT. This chain joins TRBV6-4 and TRBJ1-1, with 7 positions matching TRBD1. The CDR3 runs 11 residues. The germline CDR1 and CDR2 sequences are MRHNA and SNTAGT. The junction had 7 bases not matched to a gene; V was cut back by 10 bases and J by 8 bases.

This clone occurred a few times. This chain uses TRBV9 with TRBJ1-1, with 7 bases matching TRBD1. V lost 2 bases to trimming and J lost 4 bases; unmatched junction nucleotides: 5. Germline CDR1 is SGDLS and CDR2 is YYNGEE. The CDR3 has 14 residues. In DNA form, the CDR3 reads TGTGCCAGCAGCGTGGCCCCAGGGGGCACTGAAGCTTTCTTT. Protein product: CASSVAPGGTEAFF. The complete variable domain, with remaining parts taken from reference TRBV9 and TRBJ1-1, reads DSGVTQTPKHLITATGQRVTLRCSPRSGDLSVYWYQQSLDQGLQFLIQYYNGEERAKGNILERFSAQQFPDLHSELNLSSLELGDSALYFCASSVAPGGTEAFFGQGTRLTVV.

This clone was recorded a few times. The V gene is TRBV6-8, the J gene TRBJ1-6, with no clear D. The CDR3 has 12 amino acids. Trimming shortened V by 5 bases and J by 7 bases, and 6 bases separated the two germline ends. CDR1 MNHGY and CDR2 SAAAGT come from the germline V gene. The DNA for the CDR3 is TGTGCCAGCAGTAACGGGAATTCACCCCTCCACTTT. This codes for CASSNGNSPLHF.

The chain recombines TRBV19 with TRBJ1-5, with TRBD1 identical over 8 bases. The CDR3 is made up of 13 amino acids. The V gene's germline CDR1 is LNHDA and CDR2 SQIVND (reference sequence). V shed 3 bases, J shed 5 bases, and the junction held 0 bases outside the gene matches. The CDR3: CASSMTGDQPQHF. CDR3 nucleotides: TGTGCCAGTAGTATGACAGGGGATCAGCCCCAGCATTTT.

V gene TRBV29-1 combines with J gene TRBJ2-1; 7 bases fit TRBD1. The J segment lost 6 bases and the V segment lost 8 bases, leaving 10 bases of the junction unmatched. Germline assignment: CDR1 SQVTM and CDR2 ANQGSEA. The CDR3 length is 13 residues. The CDR3: CSLTGEEGNEQFF. The CDR3 bases are TGCAGCCTCACAGGGGAAGAAGGCAATGAGCAGTTCTTC.

J is TRBJ1-1 and V is TRBV7-8; D remains ambiguous. Germline loops: CDR1 SGHVS, CDR2 FQNEAQ. The CDR3 contains 13 residues. V shed 2 bases and J shed 4 bases, with 8 bases lying between them. CDR3 sequence (DNA): TGTGCCAGCAGCTTAAGGGTCGGCACTGAAGCTTTCTTT. Amino acids: CASSLRVGTEAFF.

The chain carries TRBV18 and TRBJ2-5, with D possibly matching TRBD2 (6 bases). This CDR3 has 16 amino acids. Trimming shortened V by 4 bases and J by 4 bases, and 19 bases separated the two germline ends. Germline V CDR1 and CDR2: KGHSH, LQKENI. The CDR3 sequence: CASSRSGVGLGETQYF. The CDR3 nucleotides are TGTGCCAGCTCACGGTCGGGGGTAGGCCTGGGAGAGACCCAGTACTTC.

The chain is built from TRBV9 and TRBJ2-3; D not certain. This CDR3 is 12 amino acids long. V was clipped by 4 bases and J by 4 bases, with 7 bases between them. The V gene's germline CDR1 is SGDLS and CDR2 YYNGEE. In nucleotides, the CDR3 is TGTGCCAGCAGCCCGACCCCAGATACGCAGTATTTT. Protein: CASSPTPDTQYF.

This chain connects TRBV18 to TRBJ2-3, with D perhaps TRBD1 (5 bases). Trimming removed 1 base from V and 0 bases from J, with 8 bases in between. CDR1 and CDR2 (germline): KGHSH, LQKENI. This CDR3 comprises 15 residues. The CDR3 DNA reads TGTGCCAGCTCACCACAGGGGCCCAGCACAGATACGCAGTATTTT. It is translated as CASSPQGPSTDTQYF.

The CDR3 spells CASSRPGQGVDTQYF. For the CDR3, the DNA is TGTGCCAGCAGCCGACCAGGACAGGGGGTAGATACGCAGTATTTT. The chain employs TRBV6-8 and TRBJ2-3; 10 bases line up with TRBD1. Looked up from germline, CDR1 is MNHGY and CDR2 is SAAAGT. Trimming removed 6 bases from V and 5 bases from J; junction bases left unmatched: 8. This CDR3 is 15 amino acids long.

The chain uses TRBV11-3 and TRBJ1-3; D is possibly TRBD1 (5 bases). Germline lookup yields CDR1 SGHNT and CDR2 YENEEA. CDR3 length equals 15 residues. Trimming stripped 6 bases from V and 0 bases from J, with 12 bases between. CDR3 coding DNA: TGTGCCAGCAGTCTATTTGGGGGCTCTGGAAACACCATATATTTT. Translated: CASSLFGGSGNTIYF.